This TCR beta chain stems from a study of response to subunit inactivated influenza vaccine. Study results and caveats: Each seasonal influenza vaccination recruits few new T cells, the authors suggested.

On this clonotype itself: Its specificity is unknown.

MiXCR, applied by TCRdb to the RT-PCR reads, yields one record per CDR3 protein. The top ten clones hold approximately 12% of a sample with a few hundred thousand distinct CDR3 sequences, 12% to 15% of them seen once. The specimen comprised PBMCs from blood, sampled about 11 days after vaccination. The TCR was taken from a man in his fifties who received an inactivated influenza vaccine.

The CDR3 sequence: CASSFRRGRQETQYF. The CDR3 DNA reads TGTGCCAGCAGTTTCCGACGGGGCCGTCAAGAGACCCAGTACTTC. The gene calls are TRBV6-5 and TRBJ2-5; D tentatively reads TRBD1 or TRBD2 (5 bases each). Trimming removed 4 bases from V and 2 bases from J, with 14 bases in between. The CDR3 covers 15 residues. Germline V lookup: CDR1 MNHEY, CDR2 SVGAGI.